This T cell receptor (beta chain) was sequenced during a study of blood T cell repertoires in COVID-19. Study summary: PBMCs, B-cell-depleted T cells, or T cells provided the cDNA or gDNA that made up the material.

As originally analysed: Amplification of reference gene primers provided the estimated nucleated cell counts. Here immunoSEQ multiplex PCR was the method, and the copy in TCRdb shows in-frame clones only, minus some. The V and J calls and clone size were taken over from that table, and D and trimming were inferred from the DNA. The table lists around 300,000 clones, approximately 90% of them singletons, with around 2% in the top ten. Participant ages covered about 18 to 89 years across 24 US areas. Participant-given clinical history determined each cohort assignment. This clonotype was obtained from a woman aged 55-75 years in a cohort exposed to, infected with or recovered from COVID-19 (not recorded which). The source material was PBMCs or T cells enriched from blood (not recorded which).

CDR3 sequence: CASTGASSGSTYEQYF. Written as DNA, the CDR3 is TGTGCCAGCACCGGCGCTTCTAGCGGGTCTACCTACGAGCAGTACTTC. V is TRBV2 and J is TRBJ2-7; TRBD2 matches 8 bases. Germline V gene sequence: CDR1 SNHLY, CDR2 FYNNEI. The CDR3 totals 16 residues. J gave up 2 bases and V 7 bases, and 13 bases lay outside the gene matches.